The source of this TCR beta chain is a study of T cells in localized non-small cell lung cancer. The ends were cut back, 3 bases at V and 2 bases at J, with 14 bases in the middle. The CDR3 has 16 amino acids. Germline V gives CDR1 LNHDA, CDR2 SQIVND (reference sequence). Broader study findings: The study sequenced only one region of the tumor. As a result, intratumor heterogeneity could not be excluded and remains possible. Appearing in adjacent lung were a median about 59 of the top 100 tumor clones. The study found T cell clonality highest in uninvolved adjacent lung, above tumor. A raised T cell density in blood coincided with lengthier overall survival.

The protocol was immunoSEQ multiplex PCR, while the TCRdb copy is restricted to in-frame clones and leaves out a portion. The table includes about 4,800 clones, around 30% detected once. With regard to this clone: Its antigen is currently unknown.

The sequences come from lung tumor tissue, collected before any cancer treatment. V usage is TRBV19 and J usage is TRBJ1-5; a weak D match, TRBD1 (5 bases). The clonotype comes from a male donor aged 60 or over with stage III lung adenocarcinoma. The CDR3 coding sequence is TGTGCCAGTAGTATTTCGGGCAGGGCGGGCAATCAGCCCCAGCATTTT. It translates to CASSISGRAGNQPQHF.